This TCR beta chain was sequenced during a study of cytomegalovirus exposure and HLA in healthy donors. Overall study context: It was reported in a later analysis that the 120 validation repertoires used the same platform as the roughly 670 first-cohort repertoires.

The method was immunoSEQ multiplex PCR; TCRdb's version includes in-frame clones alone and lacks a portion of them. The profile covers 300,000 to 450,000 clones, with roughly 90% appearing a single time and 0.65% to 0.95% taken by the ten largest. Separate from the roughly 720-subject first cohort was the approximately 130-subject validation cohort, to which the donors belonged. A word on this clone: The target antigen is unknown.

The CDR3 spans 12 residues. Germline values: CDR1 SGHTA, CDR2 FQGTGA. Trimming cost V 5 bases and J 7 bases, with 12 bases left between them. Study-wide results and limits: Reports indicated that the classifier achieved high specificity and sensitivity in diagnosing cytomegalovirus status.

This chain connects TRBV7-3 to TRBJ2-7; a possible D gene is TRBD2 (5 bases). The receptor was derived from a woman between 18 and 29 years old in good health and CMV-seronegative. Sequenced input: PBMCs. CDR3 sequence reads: CASSPRPGEQYF. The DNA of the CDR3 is TGTGCCAGCAGCCCACGGCCGGGGGAGCAGTACTTC.